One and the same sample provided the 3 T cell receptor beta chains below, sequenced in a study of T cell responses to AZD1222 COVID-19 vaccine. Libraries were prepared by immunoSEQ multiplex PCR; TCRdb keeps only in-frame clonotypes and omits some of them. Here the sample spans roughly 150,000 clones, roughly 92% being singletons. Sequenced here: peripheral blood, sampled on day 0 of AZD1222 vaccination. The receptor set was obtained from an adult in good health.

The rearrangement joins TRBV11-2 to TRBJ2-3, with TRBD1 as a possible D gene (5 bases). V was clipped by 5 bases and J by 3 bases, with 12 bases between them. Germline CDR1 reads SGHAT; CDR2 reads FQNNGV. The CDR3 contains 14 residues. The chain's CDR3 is CASSPRAGTDTQYF. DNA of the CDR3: TGTGCCAGCAGCCCCCGGGCAGGGACAGATACGCAGTATTTT.

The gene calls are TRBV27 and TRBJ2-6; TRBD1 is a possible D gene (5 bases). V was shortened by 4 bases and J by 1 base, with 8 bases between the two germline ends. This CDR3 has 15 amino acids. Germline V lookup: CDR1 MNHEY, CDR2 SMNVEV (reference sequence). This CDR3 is CASSSPGSGANVLTF. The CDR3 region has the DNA TGTGCCAGCAGTTCTCCAGGGTCTGGGGCCAACGTCCTGACTTTC.

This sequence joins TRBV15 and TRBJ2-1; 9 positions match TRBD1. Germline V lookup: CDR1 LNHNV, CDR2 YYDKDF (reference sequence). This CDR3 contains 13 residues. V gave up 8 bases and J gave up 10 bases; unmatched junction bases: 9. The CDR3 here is CATAGHRGHEQFF. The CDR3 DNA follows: TGTGCCACCGCGGGCCACAGGGGGCACGAGCAGTTCTTC.